The 29 T cell receptor beta chains below come from one sample, sequenced in a study of beta chain features in type 1 diabetes. The sequenced template was cDNA made from the entire isolated RNA. Assay used: immunoSEQ multiplex PCR; TCRdb lists only in-frame clones, some missing. The sample records 350,000 to 450,000 clones, roughly 13% being singletons. Sequencing was carried out using naive CD4+ T cells from blood. The receptor set was obtained from a young man in good health.

This clone appeared a few times. The CDR3 DNA reads as TGTGCCAGTGGGACGGATCTCACAGATACGCAGTATTTT. Its translation: CASGTDLTDTQYF. The chain has TRBV7-3 and TRBJ2-3; D is possibly TRBD1 or TRBD2 (5 bases each). CDR1 is SGHTA, CDR2 FQGTGA, per germline. The CDR3 is 13 amino acids. V was clipped by 9 bases and J by 2 bases, with 12 bases between them.

This clone was seen only a few times. The genes are TRBV7-2 and TRBJ2-3, with D perhaps TRBD1 (6 bases). The CDR3 extends over 15 amino acids. Trimming pared 3 bases from V and 2 bases from J, leaving 12 bases between. Looked up from germline, CDR1 is SGHTA and CDR2 is FQGNSA. The CDR3 nucleotides read TGTGCCAGCAGCTTCGGGACATCTGTCACAGATACGCAGTATTTT. Amino acid sequence: CASSFGTSVTDTQYF.

This clone was seen a handful of times. The J gene is TRBJ2-1, the V gene TRBV10-3, with 9 bases lining up with TRBD2. Germline lookup yields CDR1 ENHRY and CDR2 SYGVKD. J was trimmed by 1 base and V by 5 bases; bases with no gene match: 6. This CDR3 contains 16 residues. CDR3 residues: CAISISSGESYNEQFF. In DNA, the CDR3 is TGTGCCATCAGTATTTCTAGCGGGGAATCCTACAATGAGCAGTTCTTC.

V and J are TRBV4-3 and TRBJ2-2; no clear D. V was pared by 4 bases and J by 5 bases, with 14 bases between. Per germline, CDR1 LGHNA and CDR2 YSLEER. The CDR3 has 15 residues. The CDR3 sequence: CASSPQTSSTGELFF. CDR3 coding DNA: TGCGCCAGCAGCCCCCAGACTTCATCTACCGGGGAGCTGTTTTTT.

This clone was counted only a few times. The chain joins TRBV5-1 to TRBJ2-7; TRBD1 is a possible D gene (5 bases). The germline CDR1 and CDR2 sequences are SGHRS and YFSETQ. The CDR3 covers 13 residues. With 4 bases removed from V and 3 bases from J, the gap between germline ends came to 11 bases. CDR3 DNA: TGCGCCAGCAGCGGGGCCACGTTCTACGAGCAGTACTTC. Protein product: CASSGATFYEQYF. Supplemented by reference TRBV5-1 and TRBJ2-7, the full variable domain reads KAGVTQTPRYLIKTRGQQVTLSCSPISGHRSVSWYQQTPGQGLQFLFEYFSETQRNKGNFPGRFSGRQFSNSRSEMNVSTLELGDSALYLCASSGATFYEQYFGPGTRLTVT.

V gene TRBV15 combines with J gene TRBJ1-5, with TRBD1 as a possible D gene (5 bases). The germline gives CDR1 LNHNV, CDR2 YYDKDF (reference sequence). The V end was cut by 5 bases, the J end by 3 bases, with 8 bases between. The CDR3 contains 13 residues. CDR3 protein: CATSAGFNQPQHF. The CDR3 nucleotides are TGTGCCACCAGCGCAGGGTTCAATCAGCCCCAGCATTTT.

This clone appeared a few times. V and J are TRBV20-1 and TRBJ1-2; no definite D call. The germline V gene encodes CDR1 DFQATT and CDR2 SNEGSKA (reference sequence). CDR3 length: 10 residues. Trimming removed 8 bases from V and 5 bases from J, with 9 bases in between. CDR3 DNA: TGCAGTCCAAAGGATTATGGCTACACCTTC. Amino acids: CSPKDYGYTF.

The rearrangement uses TRBV10-3 and TRBJ2-1, with 8 bases lining up with TRBD1. Losses at the gene ends were 2 bases for V and 0 bases for J; bases not matched to a gene: 0. CDR1 is ENHRY and CDR2 is SYGVKD in the germline V gene. This CDR3 contains 15 residues. CDR3 in DNA: TGTGCCATCAGTGAGGGACAGGGCTCCTACAATGAGCAGTTCTTC. This gives the protein CAISEGQGSYNEQFF.

This clone came up many times. This chain joins TRBV30 and TRBJ2-5, with TRBD1 as a possible D gene (6 bases). The ends were cut back, 0 bases at V and 4 bases at J, with 18 bases in the middle. CDR3 length: 16 amino acids. Per the germline V gene, CDR1 is GTSNPN and CDR2 is SVGIG (reference sequence). The CDR3 nucleotides are TGTGCCTGGAGTGTACTGCTGGGGGCAAAGGCAGAGACCCAGTACTTC. Translating gives CAWSVLLGAKAETQYF.

The chain uses TRBV9 and TRBJ2-4, with D perhaps matching TRBD2 (6 bases). This CDR3 contains 11 residues. CDR1 and CDR2 (germline): SGDLS, YYNGEE. V was pared by 2 bases and J by 14 bases, with 11 bases between. The DNA for the CDR3 is TGTGCCAGCAGCGTTAGCCGGGGGAAGTACTTC. This translates into CASSVSRGKYF.

The chain couples TRBV29-1 to TRBJ1-1; D not certain. Per the germline V gene, CDR1 is SQVTM and CDR2 is ANQGSEA. The CDR3 loop spans 13 amino acids. V was pared by 5 bases and J by 1 base, with 11 bases between. The CDR3 spells CSVSDLKNTEAFF. CDR3 in DNA: TGCAGCGTTAGTGACTTAAAGAACACTGAAGCTTTCTTT.

This clone appeared a few times. The CDR3 DNA reads as TGTGCCAGCAGCTTAGTCCAGGGTTACGGCAAAAACATTCAGTACTTC. Its protein product is CASSLVQGYGKNIQYF. The rearrangement uses TRBV11-2 and TRBJ2-4; D perhaps matches TRBD1 (5 bases). The CDR3 contains 16 residues. Germline V gives CDR1 SGHAT, CDR2 FQNNGV. V was cut by 1 base and J by 3 bases, with 13 bases left in between.

This clone occurred a few times. The chain combines TRBV6-5 with TRBJ2-3; no clear D. V dropped 6 bases and J dropped 1 base, with 11 bases sitting between them. The CDR3 is 14 amino acids. Germline assignment: CDR1 MNHEY and CDR2 SVGAGI. The CDR3 protein is CASSLGIRTDTQYF. CDR3 nucleotides: TGTGCCAGCAGCCTAGGGATTCGCACAGATACGCAGTATTTT.

The sample holds a few counts of this clone. This sample also contains other DNA sequences that code for the same CDR3. The chain employs TRBV11-2 and TRBJ1-1; D remains ambiguous. Germline V gene data show CDR1 as SGHAT and CDR2 as FQNNGV. CDR3 length: 13 amino acids. V lost 2 bases and J 1 base, leaving 5 bases between the germline ends. CDR3: CASSLKRNTEAFF. The CDR3 region has the DNA TGTGCCAGCAGCTTAAAGAGGAACACTGAAGCTTTCTTT.

The chain is built from TRBV2 and TRBJ1-1, with D tentatively TRBD1 (6 bases). Trimming removed 7 bases at V and 5 bases at J, with 17 bases between. From germline, CDR1 is SNHLY and CDR2 FYNNEI. The CDR3 length is 14 residues. CDR3 amino acids: CASTPATGLTEAFF. The CDR3 region has the DNA TGTGCCAGCACGCCGGCGACAGGTTTGACTGAAGCTTTCTTT.

The chain couples TRBV27 to TRBJ1-5; possibly TRBD1 for D (6 bases). Germline V gives CDR1 MNHEY, CDR2 SMNVEV (reference sequence). This CDR3 comprises 14 residues. V shed 0 bases and J shed 9 bases, with 12 bases lying between them. CDR3 in DNA: TGTGCCAGCAGTTTATCTTTCAGGGGTGGGCCCCAGCATTTT. This encodes CASSLSFRGGPQHF.

The genes are TRBV23-1 and TRBJ1-5; no clear D. TRBV23-1 qualifies as an ORF whose function is uncertain. The V end was cut by 6 bases, the J end by 9 bases, with 15 bases between. The length of the CDR3 is 13 residues. Written as DNA, the CDR3 is TGCGCCAGCAGCCACGTATCCGGCCGGCCCCAGCATTTT. Its protein product is CASSHVSGRPQHF.

The chain couples TRBV7-2 to TRBJ2-2; a weak D match, TRBD2 (6 bases). V gave up 4 bases and J gave up 3 bases, with 12 bases separating them. CDR1 is SGHTA, CDR2 FQGNSA, per germline. This CDR3 is 15 amino acids long. The CDR3 nucleotides are TGTGCCAGCAGCTCCCAGGGCGGGGACACCGGGGAGCTGTTTTTT. Residues: CASSSQGGDTGELFF.

This chain joins TRBV2 and TRBJ1-2, with 9 bases fitting TRBD1. CDR3 length equals 15 residues. With V trimmed by 0 bases and J by 8 bases, 7 bases remained unmatched. Germline V lookup: CDR1 SNHLY, CDR2 FYNNEI. The CDR3 region is CASSEAQQGAGGYTF. The CDR3 DNA reads TGTGCCAGCAGTGAAGCGCAACAGGGGGCCGGAGGCTACACCTTC. Complete variable domain (other parts from reference TRBV2 and TRBJ1-2): EPEVTQTPSHQVTQMGQEVILRCVPISNHLYFYWYRQILGQKVEFLVSFYNNEISEKSEIFDDQFSVERPDGSNFTLKIRSTKLEDSAMYFCASSEAQQGAGGYTFGSGTRLTVV.

This clone was seen only a few times. The chain links TRBV7-9 to TRBJ2-5; D possibly corresponds to TRBD1 (6 bases). Trimming took off 5 bases at V and 1 base at J, with 17 bases between the two ends. The CDR3 spans 16 residues. Per the germline V gene, CDR1 is SEHNR and CDR2 is FQNEAQ (reference sequence). The CDR3 loop reads CASSLLGLGAQETQYF. As DNA, the CDR3 is TGTGCCAGCAGCCTTCTGGGTCTGGGGGCCCAAGAGACCCAGTACTTC.

This clone was detected a few times. The gene calls are TRBV15 and TRBJ2-5, with 11 bases lining up with TRBD2. The J segment lost 1 base and the V segment lost 6 bases, leaving 7 bases of the junction unmatched. Germline V gene sequence: CDR1 LNHNV, CDR2 YYDKDF (reference sequence). The CDR3 is 16 residues long. In DNA, the CDR3 is TGTGCCACCAGTATTGGGACTAGCGGTCCCCAAGAGACCCAGTACTTC. It codes for CATSIGTSGPQETQYF.

This clone has only a few counts. The chain combines TRBV5-1 with TRBJ2-5, with D perhaps TRBD1 (6 bases). Germline CDR1 and CDR2: SGHRS and YFSETQ. This CDR3 has 14 amino acids. The ends were cut back, 3 bases at V and 5 bases at J, with 14 bases in the middle. CDR3 in DNA: TGCGCCAGCAGCTCGGCTACAGGGCCGGAGACCCAGTACTTC. Protein: CASSSATGPETQYF.

This clone has only a few counts. This chain links TRBV9 with TRBJ2-3; D is possibly TRBD2 (5 bases). CDR3 length equals 12 residues. Germline CDR1 SGDLS, CDR2 YYNGEE. The germline V and J ends were trimmed by 2 bases and 10 bases, with 11 bases remaining between them. The CDR3, as DNA: TGTGCCAGCAGCGTTGAGAGCGGTTCGCAGTATTTT. Its protein is CASSVESGSQYF.

The rearrangement uses TRBV7-2 and TRBJ2-2; D is unclear. V gave up 1 base and J gave up 4 bases, with 10 bases separating them. From germline, CDR1 is SGHTA and CDR2 FQGNSA. This CDR3 is 15 amino acids long. The CDR3 sequence is CASSLGPLGTGELFF. The CDR3 region has the DNA TGTGCCAGCAGCTTAGGACCCTTGGGCACCGGGGAGCTGTTTTTT.

This chain joins TRBV29-1 and TRBJ1-5; D perhaps matches TRBD1 (6 bases). The CDR3 is 13 residues long. Germline V CDR1 and CDR2: SQVTM, ANQGSEA. Trimming pared 4 bases from V and 4 bases from J, leaving 11 bases between. The DNA for the CDR3 is TGCAGCGTTGCAGGGGCGGCAAATCAGCCCCAGCATTTT. It yields the protein CSVAGAANQPQHF.

This clone was seen a few times. The gene calls are TRBV6-6 and TRBJ2-7, with 12 bases matching TRBD2. The length of the CDR3 is 15 residues. Germline assignment: CDR1 MNHNY and CDR2 SVGAGI (reference sequence). The ends lost 6 bases at V and 2 bases at J; junction bases unmatched: 5. The CDR3 here is CASRRTSGDTYEQYV. The CDR3 bases are TGTGCCAGCAGAAGGACTAGCGGGGATACCTACGAGCAGTACGTC.

In its sample, this clone was seen a few times. The CDR3 here is CASSLSGTQQAFSGANVLTF. The DNA for the CDR3 is TGCGCCAGCAGCTTGTCTGGGACCCAACAAGCCTTCTCTGGGGCCAACGTCCTGACTTTC. This chain uses TRBV5-1 with TRBJ2-6, with D perhaps assigned TRBD1 or TRBD2 (5 bases each). Trimming left V 1 base short and J 0 bases short, with 20 bases between. The CDR3 is 20 amino acids. Germline V CDR1 and CDR2: SGHRS, YFSETQ. The variable domain in full, completed from reference TRBV5-1 and TRBJ2-6, reads KAGVTQTPRYLIKTRGQQVTLSCSPISGHRSVSWYQQTPGQGLQFLFEYFSETQRNKGNFPGRFSGRQFSNSRSEMNVSTLELGDSALYLCASSLSGTQQAFSGANVLTFGAGSRLTVL.

The V and J genes are TRBV29-1 and TRBJ1-4, with 8 bases that match TRBD1. V gave up 3 bases and J gave up 8 bases; unmatched junction bases: 14. This CDR3 spans 16 amino acids. CDR1 SQVTM and CDR2 ANQGSEA come from the germline V gene. The DNA of the CDR3 is TGCAGCGTTGAGAGAGGCGCAGGGGGCGCTGGAGAAAAACTGTTTTTT. Protein: CSVERGAGGAGEKLFF.

Comment on this clone: A junction end diverges from the germline sequence, so it may reflect a read error. This chain connects TRBV30 to TRBJ1-2; a weak D match, TRBD1 (6 bases). The CDR3 has 13 amino acids. Germline values: CDR1 GTSNPN, CDR2 SVGIG (reference sequence). CDR3: CAWMGIGQGKLGF. In DNA form, the CDR3 reads TGTGCCTGGATGGGGATAGGCCAGGGGAAATTGGGCTTC.